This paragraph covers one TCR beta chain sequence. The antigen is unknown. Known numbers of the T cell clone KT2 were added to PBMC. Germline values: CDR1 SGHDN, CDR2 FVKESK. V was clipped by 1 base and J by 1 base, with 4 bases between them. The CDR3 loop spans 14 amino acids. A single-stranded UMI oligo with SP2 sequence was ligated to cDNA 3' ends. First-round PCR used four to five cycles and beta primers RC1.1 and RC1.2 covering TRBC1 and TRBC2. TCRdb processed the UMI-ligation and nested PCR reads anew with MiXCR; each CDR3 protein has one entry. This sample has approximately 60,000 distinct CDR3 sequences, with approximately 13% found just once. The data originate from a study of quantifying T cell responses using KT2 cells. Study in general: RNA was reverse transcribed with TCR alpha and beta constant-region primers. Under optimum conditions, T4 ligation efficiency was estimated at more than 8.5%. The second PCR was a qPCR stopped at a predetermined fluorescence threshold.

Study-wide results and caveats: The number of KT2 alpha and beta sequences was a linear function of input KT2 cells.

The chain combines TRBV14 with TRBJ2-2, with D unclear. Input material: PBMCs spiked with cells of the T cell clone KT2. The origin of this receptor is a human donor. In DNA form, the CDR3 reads TGTGCCAGCAGCCAAGCTAGGAACACCGGGGAGCTGTTTTTT. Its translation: CASSQARNTGELFF.